The clone carrying this TCR beta chain came up many times. Its antigen is unidentified. The data were taken from a study of T cells in Graves' hyperthyroidism and ophthalmopathy. Patients aged 18 to 65 had newly diagnosed hyperthyroidism lasting under 2 months. PBMCs were collected from an approximately 10 ml volume of fresh peripheral blood. Trimming at V came to 5 bases and at J to 5 bases, leaving 10 bases not matched to a gene. CDR3 length: 17 amino acids. Germline V gene sequence: CDR1 SGHTA, CDR2 FQGNSA. Researchers amplified the TCR beta CDR3 regions from RNA transcripts. The primer set for the first-round RT-PCR of the TCR CDR3 was HTBI. TCRdb ran MiXCR on the multiplex PCR reads and lists one entry per CDR3 protein. Of some 560,000 distinct CDR3 sequences listed, around 14% were seen once; the top ten hold approximately 7.4%. Broader study findings: Model output signaled ophthalmopathy a median approximately 6 months ahead of onset. Blood held most thyroid clonotypes expanded above 0.001 frequency.

The receptor's source is a woman aged 25 to 39 with Graves' hyperthyroidism. V usage is TRBV7-2 and J usage is TRBJ2-5, with TRBD2 matching 14 bases. Sample: blood. DNA of the CDR3: TGTGCCAGCAGCCCTTCTCCCGGGACTAGCGGGAGTGAGACCCAGTACTTC. Translating gives CASSPSPGTSGSETQYF.